This TCR beta chain is drawn from a study of cytomegalovirus exposure and HLA in healthy donors. About this clone itself: The target antigen is unknown. The identical CDR3 is also encoded by other nucleotide sequences in the sample.

The study ran its PCR with 60 Vbeta and 13 Jbeta primers. Repertoires were generated with immunoSEQ multiplex PCR, while TCRdb's copy carries only in-frame clones and drops some. The sample records about 190,000 clones, around 88% being singletons. General observations from the study: Sequencing probably produced one cluster of sequence variants that were highly shared. Among CMV-associated TCR beta chains, most appeared HLA-restricted in a later analysis. Further analysis, carried out later, found HLA-associated TCR beta chains more clonally expanded than equally common other chains.

This CDR3 is built from 14 residues. Germline CDR1 and CDR2: SGHRS and YFSETQ. The trim removed 4 bases at V and 5 bases at J, leaving 8 bases unmatched. The origin of this receptor is a man in his forties or fifties in good health and CMV-seropositive. Sequences were obtained from PBMCs. V and J are TRBV5-1 and TRBJ1-1; 7 nucleotides line up with TRBD1. The CDR3 spells CASSPGTVATEAFF. In DNA, the CDR3 is TGCGCCAGCAGCCCGGGGACAGTGGCGACTGAAGCTTTCTTT.